The sequence of this TCR beta chain was determined in a study of yellow fever vaccine responses in identical twins. This clonotype qualifies as medium-sized (0.01 to 0.1%). The antigen is undetermined. In TCRdb, the RT-PCR reads were re-called with MiXCR into one record per CDR3 protein. The data contain 2,000 to 2,500 distinct CDR3 sequences, almost 7.5% of them singletons. Study-level results: Twins showed a vaccine T cell response that reportedly seemed partly convergent, partly personalized.

Germline assignment: CDR1 MDHEN and CDR2 SYDVKM. CDR3 length equals 12 residues. V lost 4 bases to trimming and J lost 7 bases; unmatched junction nucleotides: 3. The receptor's source is a woman under 30 who received the yellow fever vaccine. V and J are TRBV28 and TRBJ1-2; TRBD1 matches at 7 bases. The sample here was T cells from blood (PBMCs), unsorted or a sorted subset (not recorded which), taken approximately 25 months after vaccination. In DNA form, the CDR3 reads TGTGCCAGCAGTTCAGGGGGGTTTGGCTACACCTTC. Translation gives CASSSGGFGYTF.